This T cell receptor beta chain was profiled in a study of Graves' ophthalmopathy and Graves' hyperthyroidism. About the study: Upon initial diagnosis and before any treatment, peripheral blood was collected.

V was clipped by 0 bases and J by 4 bases; unmatched bases: 5. The CDR3 length is 16 residues. Looked up from germline, CDR1 is LNHDA and CDR2 is SQIVND (reference sequence). The authors amplified TCR beta CDR3 regions from RNA transcripts. Following a first-round RT-PCR that used HTBI primers, a second-round multiplex PCR was carried out. TCRdb reanalysed the multiplex PCR reads using MiXCR and keeps one entry per CDR3 protein. The data contain some 350,000 distinct CDR3 sequences, approximately 18% of them singletons. Patients in the hyperthyroidism group, adults aged 18 to 65, were newly diagnosed, under 2 months' duration. Orbital computed tomography, thyroid ultrasound, TRAb, serum thyroxine and clinical symptoms formed the basis of diagnosis. Whole-study results and caveats: Ophthalmopathy cases were distinguished from stable hyperthyroidism by a 13-signature model, reaching just over 85% sensitivity and 65% to 83% specificity.

This clonotype was counted many times. The antigen is undetermined. The rearrangement links TRBV19 to TRBJ2-7; TRBD2 agrees at 11 bases. The receptor was isolated from an adult woman with stable Graves' hyperthyroidism. What was sequenced was peripheral blood. CDR3 loop: CASSIEAGTSGYEQYF. CDR3 coding DNA: TGTGCCAGTAGTATAGAGGCCGGGACTAGCGGTTACGAGCAGTACTTC.